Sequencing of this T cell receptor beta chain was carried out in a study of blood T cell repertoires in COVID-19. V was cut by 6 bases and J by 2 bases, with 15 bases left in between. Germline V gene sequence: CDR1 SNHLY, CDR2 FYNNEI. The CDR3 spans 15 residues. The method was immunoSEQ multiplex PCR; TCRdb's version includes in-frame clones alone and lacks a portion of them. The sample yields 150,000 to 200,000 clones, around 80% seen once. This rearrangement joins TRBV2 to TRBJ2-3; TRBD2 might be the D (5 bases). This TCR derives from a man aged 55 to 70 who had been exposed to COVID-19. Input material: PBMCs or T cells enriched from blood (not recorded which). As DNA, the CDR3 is TGTGCCAGCAGGTTCGGAGGCCAAGCCACAGATACGCAGTATTTT. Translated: CASRFGGQATDTQYF.